What follows are 26 T cell receptor beta chains derived from one specimen sequenced in a study of T-cell reconstitution after alpha-beta-depleted transplantation in children. Preparation of the TCRbeta library used unique molecular identifiers. One entry per CDR3 protein, called by TCRdb with MiXCR from the PCR reads. The sample consists of 330,000 or so distinct CDR3 sequences, about 9.4% of them appearing once. This specimen was PBMCs from the stem cell graft donor, taken from the stem cell graft. All receptors derive from a human donor who donated a stem cell graft to a child with acute lymphoblastic leukemia.

There are a few counts of this clonotype. This chain uses TRBV5-5 with TRBJ2-2; D perhaps matches TRBD2 (5 bases). The ends were cut back, 0 bases at V and 3 bases at J, with 12 bases in the middle. Germline assignment: CDR1 SGHKS and CDR2 YYEKEE (reference sequence). The CDR3 covers 16 residues. The DNA of the CDR3 is TGTGCCAGCAGCTTGGAACCAGCGGATTACACCGGGGAGCTGTTTTTT. Protein product: CASSLEPADYTGELFF. The whole variable domain, filled in from reference TRBV5-5 and TRBJ2-2, reads DAGVTQSPTHLIKTRGQQVTLRCSPISGHKSVSWYQQVLGQGPQFIFQYYEKEERGRGNFPDRFSARQFPNYSSELNVNALLLGDSALYLCASSLEPADYTGELFFGEGSRLTVL.

This chain uses TRBV12-3 or TRBV12-4 with TRBJ1-2, with D unclear. The CDR3 is 14 residues long. Trimming cost V 7 bases and J 4 bases, with 16 bases left between them. The CDR3 sequence: CASTIGPTAYGYTF. The CDR3 DNA reads TGTGCCAGCACCATAGGGCCTACTGCCTATGGCTACACCTTC.

The chain is built from TRBV4-1 and TRBJ2-5, with D perhaps being TRBD1 or TRBD2 (5 bases each). Germline V gene data show CDR1 as MGHRA and CDR2 as YSYEKL. Trimming stripped 0 bases from V and 5 bases from J, with 13 bases between. The CDR3 runs to 15 residues. The chain's CDR3 is CASSQDARGRETQYF. The DNA of the CDR3 is TGCGCCAGCAGCCAAGATGCTAGGGGACGTGAGACCCAGTACTTC.

This clonotype was observed a handful of times. V gene TRBV7-2 combines with J gene TRBJ1-1; maybe TRBD1 (5 bases). The ends were cut back, 2 bases at V and 5 bases at J, with 12 bases in the middle. The V gene's germline CDR1 is SGHTA and CDR2 FQGNSA. CDR3 length equals 14 residues. As DNA, the CDR3 is TGTGCCAGCAGCTTATTCGGGGGAGTAACTGAAGCTTTCTTT. It specifies CASSLFGGVTEAFF. The variable domain in full, with the rest retrieved from reference TRBV7-2 and TRBJ1-1, is GAGVSQSPSNKVTEKGKDVELRCDPISGHTALYWYRQSLGQGLEFLIYFQGNSAPDKSGLPSDRFSAERTGGSVSTLTIQRTQQEDSAVYLCASSLFGGVTEAFFGQGTRLTVV.

J is TRBJ2-5 and V is TRBV20-1, with D possibly TRBD1 on 5 matching bases. Germline V gene sequence: CDR1 DFQATT, CDR2 SNEGSKA (reference sequence). V was cut by 3 bases and J by 7 bases, with 18 bases left in between. CDR3 size: 14 residues. CDR3 bases: TGCAGTGCTAGGGCAGGGTCCATTTTTGGGACCCAGTACTTC. Its protein is CSARAGSIFGTQYF.

This clonotype was observed a few times. The chain carries TRBV6-1 and TRBJ2-2, with D uncertain. V was cut by 6 bases and J by 7 bases, with 18 bases left in between. Germline CDR1 MNHNS, CDR2 SASEGT. CDR3 length: 15 residues. DNA of the CDR3: TGTGCCAGCAGGAAGTCTGGGGTGAGCCTCGGGGAGCTGTTTTTT. Protein product: CASRKSGVSLGELFF.

In this sample, this clonotype turned up a few times. The gene calls are TRBV6-2 or TRBV6-3 and TRBJ2-7; TRBD2 matches 11 bases. V shed 4 bases and J 6 bases; nucleotides not matched to a gene: 8. The CDR3 contains 15 residues. CDR1 and CDR2 from the germline V gene are MNHEY and SVGEGT. CDR3 nucleotide sequence: TGTGCCAGCAGTTCCCGGCGACTAGCGGGAAGCGAGCAGTACTTC. Protein product: CASSSRRLAGSEQYF.

The sample holds many counts of this clonotype. The chain uses TRBV11-2 and TRBJ2-5; the match to TRBD2 covers 9 bases. V lost 2 bases to trimming and J lost 5 bases; unmatched junction nucleotides: 18. This CDR3 has 19 residues. Germline loops: CDR1 SGHAT, CDR2 FQNNGV. CDR3 in DNA: TGTGCCAGCAGCTTAATCCTTTCTAGCGGGGTCGTTCGGCGGGAGACCCAGTACTTC. As protein: CASSLILSSGVVRRETQYF.

This clonotype was recorded many times. V usage is TRBV6-1 and J usage is TRBJ2-1; TRBD2 matches 8 bases. The junction had 8 bases not matched to a gene; V was cut back by 4 bases and J by 6 bases. The germline CDR1 and CDR2 sequences are MNHNS and SASEGT. CDR3 size: 15 residues. The CDR3 region has the DNA TGTGCCAGCAGTGCGACAGCGGGAGAAGGCAATGAGCAGTTCTTC. This encodes CASSATAGEGNEQFF.

Concerning this clonotype itself: Likely a read error: the CDR3 ends without its conserved phenylalanine or tryptophan. The gene calls are TRBV5-1 and TRBJ2-7, with TRBD2 identical over 10 bases. V lost 3 bases and J lost 6; bases outside the gene matches: 6. The CDR3 consists of 14 residues. Per the germline V gene, CDR1 is SGHRS and CDR2 is YFSETQ. CDR3 in amino acids: CASSSSGRAFEQYS. In DNA, the CDR3 is TGCGCCAGCAGCTCCAGCGGGAGGGCCTTCGAGCAGTACTCC.

The genes are TRBV7-2 and TRBJ2-3; D perhaps matches TRBD2 (6 bases). Germline assignment: CDR1 SGHTA and CDR2 FQGNSA. With 5 bases removed from V and 5 bases from J, the gap between germline ends came to 11 bases. The CDR3 sequence is 13 residues long. The CDR3 reads CASSAGRGDTQYF. The DNA for the CDR3 is TGTGCCAGCAGCGCGGGACGGGGAGATACGCAGTATTTT. The full variable domain, its missing parts supplied by reference TRBV7-2 and TRBJ2-3, is GAGVSQSPSNKVTEKGKDVELRCDPISGHTALYWYRQSLGQGLEFLIYFQGNSAPDKSGLPSDRFSAERTGGSVSTLTIQRTQQEDSAVYLCASSAGRGDTQYFGPGTRLTVL.

This chain joins TRBV7-9 and TRBJ2-7; D is possibly TRBD2 (6 bases). The CDR3 contains 15 residues. Germline V lookup: CDR1 SEHNR, CDR2 FQNEAQ (reference sequence). Trimming left V 5 bases short and J 1 base short, with 15 bases between. The DNA of the CDR3 is TGTGCCAGCAGCCCGACCGGGACTCGTTCCTACGAGCAGTACTTC. Translation gives CASSPTGTRSYEQYF.

There are a few counts of this clonotype. The chain links TRBV4-3 to TRBJ2-2, with 9 bases aligning to TRBD1. This CDR3 has 17 amino acids. CDR1 and CDR2 from the germline V gene are LGHNA and YSLEER. V was clipped by 3 bases and J by 0 bases; unmatched bases: 5. CDR3 region: CASSHPGQGANTGELFF. The CDR3 DNA is TGCGCCAGCAGCCACCCGGGACAGGGAGCGAACACCGGGGAGCTGTTTTTT.

This clonotype was recorded a few times. The chain employs TRBV29-1 and TRBJ2-2, with 8 bases aligning to TRBD2. Per the germline V gene, CDR1 is SQVTM and CDR2 is ANQGSEA. V lost 7 bases, J lost 6 bases, and 10 bases stayed unmatched. The CDR3 covers 14 residues. For the CDR3, the DNA is TGCAGCGCAGGACTAGCCCCTTTATCCGGGGAGCTGTTTTTT. Its protein product is CSAGLAPLSGELFF.

The gene calls are TRBV28 and TRBJ2-7; possibly TRBD1 or TRBD2 for D (6 bases each). Germline-derived CDR1 and CDR2 are MDHEN and SYDVKM. V lost 5 bases and J lost 5, with 22 bases in between. CDR3 length: 16 amino acids. CDR3 sequence: CASSTVGGFYFHEQYF. Written as DNA, the CDR3 is TGTGCCAGCAGTACTGTGGGGGGCTTCTACTTCCACGAGCAGTACTTC.

This clonotype has a handful of counts. CDR3 region: CASSLMGGRETQYF. The CDR3, as DNA: TGTGCCAGCAGCTTAATGGGGGGCCGGGAGACCCAGTACTTC. The chain uses TRBV7-9 and TRBJ2-5, with D tentatively TRBD1 or TRBD2 (6 bases each). V gave up 2 bases and J gave up 5 bases, with 12 bases separating them. Germline values: CDR1 SEHNR, CDR2 FQNEAQ (reference sequence). The CDR3 is 14 amino acids.

The chain has TRBV4-1 and TRBJ1-1, with D unresolved. V was cut by 3 bases and J by 0 bases, with 11 bases left in between. CDR1 and CDR2 from the germline V gene are MGHRA and YSYEKL. The CDR3 consists of 15 residues. The CDR3, as DNA: TGCGCCAGCAGCCAGACCAGAGCCCTGAACACTGAAGCTTTCTTT. The encoded protein is CASSQTRALNTEAFF.

The chain is built from TRBV27 and TRBJ2-1; tentatively, D is TRBD2 (7 bases). The CDR3 contains 13 residues. Trimming pared 3 bases from V and 10 bases from J, leaving 13 bases between. Looked up from germline, CDR1 is MNHEY and CDR2 is SMNVEV (reference sequence). In nucleotides, the CDR3 is TGTGCCAGCAGTTTTGGGGGGGCGAACGAGCAGTTCTTC. Its protein product is CASSFGGANEQFF.

With regard to this clonotype: A read error may account for a junction end that differs from germline. V is TRBV6-2 or TRBV6-3 and J is TRBJ2-5, with D hard to call. The CDR3 runs 13 residues. Looked up from germline, CDR1 is MNHEY and CDR2 is SVGEGT. The CDR3 loop reads CASSYRAQETHYF. The CDR3 DNA sequence: TGTGCCAGCAGTTACAGGGCCCAAGAGACCCACTACTTC.

This clonotype turned up a few times. The V and J genes are TRBV7-9 and TRBJ2-1; perhaps TRBD2 as D (6 bases). CDR1 and CDR2 from the germline V gene are SEHNR and FQNEAQ (reference sequence). The CDR3 sequence is 17 residues long. With 1 base removed from V and 1 base from J, the gap between germline ends came to 14 bases. This chain's CDR3 is CASSLGPASESYNEQFF. DNA of the CDR3: TGTGCCAGCAGCTTAGGCCCGGCTAGCGAATCCTACAATGAGCAGTTCTTC.

This clonotype was observed a handful of times. The J gene is TRBJ2-7, the V gene TRBV7-2; D may match TRBD1 or TRBD2 (5 bases each). Germline values: CDR1 SGHTA, CDR2 FQGNSA. The CDR3 consists of 15 residues. V was shortened by 1 base and J by 6 bases, with 16 bases between the two germline ends. DNA of the CDR3: TGTGCCAGCAGCTTAGTAACTTCCTCGGGGCCCGAGCAGTACTTC. This sequence encodes CASSLVTSSGPEQYF.

In this sample, this clonotype turned up a few times. The genes are TRBV5-1 and TRBJ2-1, with D uncertain. Trimming took off 0 bases at V and 0 bases at J, with 7 bases between the two ends. The germline V gene has CDR1 SGHRS and CDR2 YFSETQ. The CDR3 spans 15 residues. The CDR3 loop is CASSLVADSYNEQFF. The CDR3 nucleotides are TGCGCCAGCAGCTTGGTGGCGGACTCCTACAATGAGCAGTTCTTC. Based on the CDR3 plus reference TRBV5-1 and TRBJ2-1, the full variable domain is KAGVTQTPRYLIKTRGQQVTLSCSPISGHRSVSWYQQTPGQGLQFLFEYFSETQRNKGNFPGRFSGRQFSNSRSEMNVSTLELGDSALYLCASSLVADSYNEQFFGPGTRLTVL.

This clonotype showed up many times. The gene calls are TRBV28 and TRBJ1-1; possibly TRBD1 for D (6 bases). Germline CDR1 is MDHEN and CDR2 is SYDVKM. V dropped 3 bases and J dropped 7 bases, with 12 bases sitting between them. The CDR3 sequence is 13 residues long. The CDR3 sequence: CASSFRRDIEAFF. CDR3 coding DNA: TGTGCCAGCAGTTTTAGACGGGACATTGAAGCTTTCTTT. The full variable domain, with the rest looked up from reference TRBV28 and TRBJ1-1, is DVKVTQSSRYLVKRTGEKVFLECVQDMDHENMFWYRQDPGLGLRLIYFSYDVKMKEKGDIPEGYSVSREKKERFSLILESASTNQTSMYLCASSFRRDIEAFFGQGTRLTVV.

This clonotype showed up many times. The chain links TRBV12-3 or TRBV12-4 to TRBJ2-7, with D possibly called TRBD1 or TRBD2 (5 bases each). The CDR3 consists of 15 residues. The germline V and J ends were trimmed by 5 bases and 0 bases, with 14 bases remaining between them. The CDR3 DNA sequence: TGTGCCAGCAGTCTCGGGACGGGTAGCTCCTACGAGCAGTACTTC. This encodes CASSLGTGSSYEQYF.

The chain links TRBV6-1 to TRBJ2-7; D may be TRBD1 or TRBD2 (5 bases each). The CDR3 has 13 residues. V was trimmed by 8 bases and J by 0 bases, leaving 11 bases between them. Germline loops: CDR1 MNHNS, CDR2 SASEGT. CDR3 amino acids: CASLGVGSYEQYF. CDR3 bases: TGTGCCAGCCTGGGGGTGGGCTCCTACGAGCAGTACTTC.

The table lists this clonotype with a few counts. The chain carries TRBV7-9 and TRBJ1-1; D may be TRBD1 (6 bases). Germline CDR1 SEHNR, CDR2 FQNEAQ (reference sequence). V lost 4 bases and J 0 bases, leaving 18 bases between the germline ends. This CDR3 contains 17 residues. CDR3 residues: CASSSTLSDSLNTEAFF. The CDR3 DNA follows: TGTGCCAGCAGCTCTACCCTATCGGACAGTTTGAACACTGAAGCTTTCTTT.